This T cell receptor beta chain was observed in a study of vaccination and CD4 T cells after COVID-19. In the study overall: Comprising six males and four females, the convalescent participants counted two Hispanic individuals among them. From HCoV-229E, HCoV-OC43, HCoV-NL63 and SARS-CoV-2, overlapping spike peptides were used to stimulate the cells. General study results and limits: Rising from around 20 to 38, the median of SARS-CoV-2-reactive clonotypes did not change significantly. Of the reactive clones in convalescent patients, a median around 86% showed up only post-vaccination.

Treatment meaning: approximately nine-day PBMC culture with coronavirus spike peptide pools or control peptides (ViraFEST assay). The Oncomine TCR Beta short-read assay was applied to DNA of cultured CD4+ T cells. From the PCR reads, TCRdb called clonotypes with MiXCR, one entry per CDR3 protein. The sample consists of about 15,000 distinct CDR3 sequences, less than 60% of them appearing once. With regard to this clonotype: Its antigen is not known.

V dropped 3 bases and J dropped 0 bases, with 8 bases sitting between them. The CDR3 loop spans 13 amino acids. CDR1 is DFQATT, CDR2 SNEGSKA, per germline (reference sequence). The chain is built from TRBV20-1 and TRBJ2-5; D uncertain. The receptor's source is a human donor who had recovered from COVID-19. Sequenced material: CD4+ T cells from blood, cultured in vitro, taken before SARS-CoV-2 vaccination. This chain's CDR3 is CSASRDNQETQYF. In DNA, the CDR3 is TGCAGTGCTAGCCGAGACAACCAAGAGACCCAGTACTTC.